This T cell receptor (beta chain) is drawn from a study of metastatic and nonmetastatic thyroid tumors. Overall study results and limits: Patients with malignant thyroid tumors reportedly had significantly higher TCR beta diversity than those with benign nodules, in blood and tumor.

This clone was counted many times. Its antigen is currently unknown. This CDR3 is built from 14 residues. The V gene lost 3 bases and the J gene lost 5 bases, with 10 bases spanning the gap. The germline V gene encodes CDR1 SGHTA and CDR2 FQGNSA. Original processing notes: The study built a papillary thyroid cancer distant-metastasis classifier from CDR3 differences across clinicopathological groups. TCRdb re-processed the PCR reads through MiXCR. TCRdb, rather than the study authors, made the V and J calls. Here the sample spans roughly 20,000 clones, approximately 16% being singletons. All patients reached thyroid surgery having received no treatment beforehand.

Sequenced: blood. The chain employs TRBV7-2 and TRBJ1-4; D not resolved. This receptor was identified in a male donor with papillary thyroid cancer or a benign thyroid nodule (not recorded which). Some clones in this sample may be carry-over from other donors' samples. The CDR3 sequence: CASSFGRGNEKLFF. DNA of the CDR3: TGTGCCAGCAGCTTTGGACGGGGAAATGAAAAACTGTTTTTT.